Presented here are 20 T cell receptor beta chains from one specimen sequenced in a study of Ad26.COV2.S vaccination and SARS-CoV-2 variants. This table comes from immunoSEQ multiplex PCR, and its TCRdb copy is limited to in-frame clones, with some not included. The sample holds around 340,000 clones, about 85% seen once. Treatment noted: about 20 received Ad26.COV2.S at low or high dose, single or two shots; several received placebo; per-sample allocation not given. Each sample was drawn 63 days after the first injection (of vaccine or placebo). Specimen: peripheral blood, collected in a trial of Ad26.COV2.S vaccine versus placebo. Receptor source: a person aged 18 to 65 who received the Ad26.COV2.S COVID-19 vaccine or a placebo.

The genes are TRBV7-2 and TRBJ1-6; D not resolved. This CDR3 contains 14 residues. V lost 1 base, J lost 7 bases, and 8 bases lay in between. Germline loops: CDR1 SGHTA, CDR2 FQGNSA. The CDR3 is CASSLDVGNSPLHF. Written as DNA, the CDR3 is TGTGCCAGCAGCTTAGATGTGGGGAATTCACCCCTCCACTTT.

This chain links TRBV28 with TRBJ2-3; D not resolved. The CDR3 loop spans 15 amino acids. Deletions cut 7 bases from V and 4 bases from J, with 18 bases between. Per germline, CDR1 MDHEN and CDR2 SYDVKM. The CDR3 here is CASTVGNRSPDTQYF. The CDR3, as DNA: TGTGCCAGCACTGTCGGAAATAGGTCCCCAGATACGCAGTATTTT.

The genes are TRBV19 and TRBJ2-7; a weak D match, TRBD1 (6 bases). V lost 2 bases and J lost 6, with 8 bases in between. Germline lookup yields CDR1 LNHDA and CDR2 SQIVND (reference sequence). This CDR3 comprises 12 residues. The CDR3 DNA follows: TGTGCCAGTAGTATATTCAGGGGCGAGCAGTACTTC. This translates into CASSIFRGEQYF. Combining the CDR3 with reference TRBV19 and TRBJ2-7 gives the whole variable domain DGGITQSPKYLFRKEGQNVTLSCEQNLNHDAMYWYRQDPGQGLRLIYYSQIVNDFQKGDIAEGYSVSREKKESFPLTVTSAQKNPTAFYLCASSIFRGEQYFGPGTRLTVT.

CDR3 amino acids: CASSMTGTSGGPSSYNEQFF. The CDR3 DNA sequence: TGCGCCAGCAGCATGACCGGGACTAGCGGGGGGCCGAGCTCCTACAATGAGCAGTTCTTC. J is TRBJ2-1 and V is TRBV5-1; 15 bases map to TRBD2. The V gene end was trimmed by 4 bases and the J gene end by 0 bases; junction bases not matched to a gene: 11. The CDR3 has 20 residues. Germline values: CDR1 SGHRS, CDR2 YFSETQ.

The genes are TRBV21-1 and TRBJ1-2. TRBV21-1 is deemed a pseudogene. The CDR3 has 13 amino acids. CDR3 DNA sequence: TGTGCCAGCAGCAAAGTTGGGGACCATGGCTACACCTTC. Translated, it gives CASSKVGDHGYTF.

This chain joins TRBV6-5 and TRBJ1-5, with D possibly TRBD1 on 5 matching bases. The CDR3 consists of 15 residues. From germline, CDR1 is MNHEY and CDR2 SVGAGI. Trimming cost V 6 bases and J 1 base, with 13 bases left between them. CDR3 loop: CASRIGGTSNQPQHF. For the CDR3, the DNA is TGTGCCAGCAGGATTGGGGGTACCAGCAATCAGCCCCAGCATTTT.

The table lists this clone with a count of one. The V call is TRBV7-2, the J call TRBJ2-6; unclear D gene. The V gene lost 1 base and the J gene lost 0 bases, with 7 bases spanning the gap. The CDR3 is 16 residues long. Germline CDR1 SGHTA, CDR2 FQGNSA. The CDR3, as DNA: TGTGCCAGCAGCTTAGGACATTACTCTGGGGCCAACGTCCTGACTTTC. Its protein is CASSLGHYSGANVLTF.

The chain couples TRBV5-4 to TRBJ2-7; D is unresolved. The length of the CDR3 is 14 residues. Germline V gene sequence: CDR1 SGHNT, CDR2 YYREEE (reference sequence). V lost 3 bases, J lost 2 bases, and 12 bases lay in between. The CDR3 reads CASSYHSDPYEQYF. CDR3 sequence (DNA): TGTGCCAGCAGCTACCACTCCGACCCCTACGAGCAGTACTTC.

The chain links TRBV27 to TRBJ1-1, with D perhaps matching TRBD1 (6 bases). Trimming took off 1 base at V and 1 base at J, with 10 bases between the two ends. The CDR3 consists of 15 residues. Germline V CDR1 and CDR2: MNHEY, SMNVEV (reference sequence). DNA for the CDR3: TGTGCCAGCAGTTTATGGGGGGCCGGGAACACTGAAGCTTTCTTT. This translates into CASSLWGAGNTEAFF.

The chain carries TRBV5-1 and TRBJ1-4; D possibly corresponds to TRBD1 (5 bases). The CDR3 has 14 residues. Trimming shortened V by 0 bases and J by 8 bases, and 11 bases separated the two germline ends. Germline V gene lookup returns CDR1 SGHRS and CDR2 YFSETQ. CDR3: CASSLERWGEKLFF. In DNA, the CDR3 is TGCGCCAGCAGCTTGGAGAGGTGGGGGGAAAAACTGTTTTTT.

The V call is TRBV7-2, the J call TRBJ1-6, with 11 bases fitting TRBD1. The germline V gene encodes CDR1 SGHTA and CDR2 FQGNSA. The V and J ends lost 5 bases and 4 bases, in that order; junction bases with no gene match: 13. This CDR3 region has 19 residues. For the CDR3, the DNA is TGTGCCAGCAGCCTCCGGGCCCGGACAGGGGGCGTTTATAATTCACCCCTCCACTTT. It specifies CASSLRARTGGVYNSPLHF.

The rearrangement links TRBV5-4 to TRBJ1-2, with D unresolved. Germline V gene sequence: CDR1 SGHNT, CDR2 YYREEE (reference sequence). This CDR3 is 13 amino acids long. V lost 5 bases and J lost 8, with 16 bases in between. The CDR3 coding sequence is TGTGCCAGCAGGCAAGACCCGAAGTCGGGCTACACCTTC. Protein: CASRQDPKSGYTF.

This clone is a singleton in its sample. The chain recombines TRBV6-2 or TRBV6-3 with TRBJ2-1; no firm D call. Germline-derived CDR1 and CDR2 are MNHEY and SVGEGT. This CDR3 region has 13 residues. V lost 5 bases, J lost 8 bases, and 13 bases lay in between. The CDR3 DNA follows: TGTGCCAGCAGTGTCTCAGGACGATATGAGCAGTTCTTC. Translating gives CASSVSGRYEQFF.

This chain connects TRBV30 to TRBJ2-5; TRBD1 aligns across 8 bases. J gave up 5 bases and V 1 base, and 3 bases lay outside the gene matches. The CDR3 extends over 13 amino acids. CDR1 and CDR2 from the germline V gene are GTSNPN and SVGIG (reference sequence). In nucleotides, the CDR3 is TGTGCCTGGAGTGCGACAGGGGAGGAGACCCAGTACTTC. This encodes CAWSATGEETQYF.

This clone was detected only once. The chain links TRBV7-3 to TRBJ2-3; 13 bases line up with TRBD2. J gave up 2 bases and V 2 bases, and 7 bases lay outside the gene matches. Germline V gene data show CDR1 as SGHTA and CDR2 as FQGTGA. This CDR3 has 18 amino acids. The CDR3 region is CASSLAPGLAGLTDTQYF. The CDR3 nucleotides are TGTGCCAGCAGCTTAGCCCCGGGACTAGCGGGGCTCACAGATACGCAGTATTTT.

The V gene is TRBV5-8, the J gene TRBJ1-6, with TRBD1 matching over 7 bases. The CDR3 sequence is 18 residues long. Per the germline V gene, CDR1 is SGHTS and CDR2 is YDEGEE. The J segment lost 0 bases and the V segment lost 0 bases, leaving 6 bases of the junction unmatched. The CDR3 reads CASSLVQGSSSYNSPLHF. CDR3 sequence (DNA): TGTGCCAGCAGCTTGGTACAGGGGTCCAGCTCCTATAATTCACCCCTCCACTTT.

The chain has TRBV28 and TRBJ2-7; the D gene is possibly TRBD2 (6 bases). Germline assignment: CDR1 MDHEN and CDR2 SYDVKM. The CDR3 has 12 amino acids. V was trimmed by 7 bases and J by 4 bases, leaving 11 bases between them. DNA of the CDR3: TGTGCCAGCAAGACTAGGCCTTACGAGCAGTACTTC. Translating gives CASKTRPYEQYF. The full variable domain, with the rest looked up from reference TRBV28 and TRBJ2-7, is DVKVTQSSRYLVKRTGEKVFLECVQDMDHENMFWYRQDPGLGLRLIYFSYDVKMKEKGDIPEGYSVSREKKERFSLILESASTNQTSMYLCASKTRPYEQYFGPGTRLTVT.

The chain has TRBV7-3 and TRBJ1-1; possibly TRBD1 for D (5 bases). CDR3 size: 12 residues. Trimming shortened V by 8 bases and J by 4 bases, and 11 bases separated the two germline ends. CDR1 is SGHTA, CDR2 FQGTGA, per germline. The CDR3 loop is CASSSGGTEAFF. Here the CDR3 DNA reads TGTGCCAGCTCCTCCGGGGGCACTGAAGCTTTCTTT.

CDR3 residues: CASGLPELRQETQYF. The CDR3 DNA reads TGTGCTAGTGGTTTGCCCGAACTTAGGCAAGAGACCCAGTACTTC. The rearrangement uses TRBV12-5 and TRBJ2-5, with D uncertain. The germline gives CDR1 LGHNT, CDR2 FRNRAP. V gave up 2 bases and J gave up 2 bases, with 12 bases separating them. The CDR3 runs to 15 residues.

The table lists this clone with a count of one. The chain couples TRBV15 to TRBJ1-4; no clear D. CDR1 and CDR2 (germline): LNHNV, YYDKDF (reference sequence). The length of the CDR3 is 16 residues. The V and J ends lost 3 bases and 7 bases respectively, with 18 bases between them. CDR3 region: CATSSPAIALGEKLFF. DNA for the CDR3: TGTGCCACCAGCAGCCCTGCTATAGCCTTAGGTGAAAAACTGTTTTTT.